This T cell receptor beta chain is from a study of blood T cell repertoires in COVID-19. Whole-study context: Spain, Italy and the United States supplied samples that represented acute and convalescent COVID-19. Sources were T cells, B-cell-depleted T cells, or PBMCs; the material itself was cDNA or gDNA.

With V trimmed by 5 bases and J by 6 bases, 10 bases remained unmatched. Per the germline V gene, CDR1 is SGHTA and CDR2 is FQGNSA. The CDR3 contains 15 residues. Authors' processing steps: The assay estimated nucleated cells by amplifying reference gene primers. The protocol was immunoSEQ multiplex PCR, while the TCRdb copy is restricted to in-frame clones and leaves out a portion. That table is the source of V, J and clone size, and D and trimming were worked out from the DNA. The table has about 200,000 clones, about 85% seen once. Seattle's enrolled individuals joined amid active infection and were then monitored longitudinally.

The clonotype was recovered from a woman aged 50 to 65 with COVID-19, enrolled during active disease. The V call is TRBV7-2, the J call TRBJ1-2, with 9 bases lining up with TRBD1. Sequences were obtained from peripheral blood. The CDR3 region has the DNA TGTGCCAGCAGCCCGGGGACAGGGCAGAGGCATGGCTACACCTTC. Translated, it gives CASSPGTGQRHGYTF.